Each of the 10 T cell receptor beta chains below was sequenced from the same sample in a study of shared clonotypes between healthy human individuals. Sequencing used immunoSEQ multiplex PCR; TCRdb keeps in-frame clones, though not all of them. This table holds over 300,000 clones, around 86% found once. Material: memory CD8+ T cells sorted from blood. Subset denoted: CD45RO+ cells pooled with CCR7-negative TemRA cells. These receptors all stem from a young man in good health.

The table lists this clone with a few counts. The gene calls are TRBV2 and TRBJ2-3; D possibly corresponds to TRBD1 (5 bases). The germline CDR1 and CDR2 sequences are SNHLY and FYNNEI. This CDR3 is 15 amino acids long. V lost 4 bases to trimming and J lost 4 bases, with 15 bases between them. In DNA form, the CDR3 reads TGTGCCAGCAGTGGGCGTCAGGGCCCCGCAGATACGCAGTATTTT. The encoded protein is CASSGRQGPADTQYF. The full variable domain, in which reference TRBV2 and TRBJ2-3 provide the parts outside the CDR3, is EPEVTQTPSHQVTQMGQEVILRCVPISNHLYFYWYRQILGQKVEFLVSFYNNEISEKSEIFDDQFSVERPDGSNFTLKIRSTKLEDSAMYFCASSGRQGPADTQYFGPGTRLTVL.

This clone was found once. Other DNA sequences in the sample encode the same CDR3. The genes are TRBV6-1 and TRBJ1-1; no clear D gene. CDR1 is MNHNS and CDR2 is SASEGT in the germline V gene. V was pared by 4 bases and J by 0 bases, with 3 bases between. The length of the CDR3 is 12 residues. For the CDR3, the DNA is TGTGCCAGCAGTGTCCTGAACACTGAAGCTTTCTTT. Its protein product is CASSVLNTEAFF.

Only one count was recorded for this clone. This sequence joins TRBV27 and TRBJ2-7; a possible D gene is TRBD1 (6 bases). The CDR3 is made up of 14 amino acids. The germline gives CDR1 MNHEY, CDR2 SMNVEV (reference sequence). V dropped 2 bases and J dropped 5 bases, with 13 bases sitting between them. This chain's CDR3 is CASSLRGYPNEQYF. The DNA for the CDR3 is TGTGCCAGCAGTTTAAGGGGGTACCCCAACGAGCAGTACTTC.

The rearrangement joins TRBV9 to TRBJ2-7, with unresolved D. Germline V gene lookup returns CDR1 SGDLS and CDR2 YYNGEE. V was shortened by 0 bases and J by 2 bases, with 9 bases between the two germline ends. CDR3 length: 14 residues. For the CDR3, the DNA is TGTGCCAGCAGCGTAGATGGAGAGGCCTACGAGCAGTACTTC. It is translated as CASSVDGEAYEQYF.

This CDR3 reads CASSPPGHYGYTF. The CDR3 nucleotides read TGTGCCAGCAGCCCCCCAGGGCACTATGGCTACACCTTC. The chain has TRBV9 and TRBJ1-2; maybe TRBD1 (5 bases). Germline-derived CDR1 and CDR2 are SGDLS and YYNGEE. CDR3 size: 13 residues. Trimming removed 4 bases at V and 3 bases at J, with 10 bases between.

This chain links TRBV28 with TRBJ2-5, with 8 bases lining up with TRBD1. The trim removed 5 bases at V and 4 bases at J, leaving 6 bases unmatched. The CDR3 totals 14 residues. Germline assignment: CDR1 MDHEN and CDR2 SYDVKM. The CDR3 loop reads CASSETGARETQYF. The CDR3, as DNA: TGTGCCAGCAGTGAGACAGGGGCGAGAGAGACCCAGTACTTC.

This rearrangement joins TRBV6-1 to TRBJ2-3; the match to TRBD1 covers 8 bases. Germline CDR1 MNHNS, CDR2 SASEGT. The CDR3 covers 18 residues. The junction had 12 bases not matched to a gene; V was cut back by 0 bases and J by 4 bases. As DNA, the CDR3 is TGTGCCAGCAGTGAAGCGTTCTCCACAGGGGGTGTTGCAGATACGCAGTATTTT. Translation gives CASSEAFSTGGVADTQYF.

The V call is TRBV6-1, the J call TRBJ2-7, with D possibly TRBD2 on 5 matching bases. Between the trimmed V and J ends, which lost 7 bases and 9 bases, there was a span of 7 bases. Germline assignment: CDR1 MNHNS and CDR2 SASEGT. This CDR3 region has 9 residues. Here the CDR3 reads CASNEGQYF. In DNA, the CDR3 is TGTGCCAGCAACGAGGGGCAGTACTTC.

The chain joins TRBV4-1 to TRBJ1-6; maybe TRBD1 (6 bases). The V gene's germline CDR1 is MGHRA and CDR2 YSYEKL. The CDR3 extends over 14 amino acids. Trimming took off 4 bases at V and 11 bases at J, with 15 bases between the two ends. The CDR3 spells CASSLGQLTPPLHF. CDR3 in DNA: TGCGCCAGCAGCCTAGGACAGCTCACCCCACCCCTCCACTTT.

This chain connects TRBV19 to TRBJ2-6, with unresolved D. The V gene's germline CDR1 is LNHDA and CDR2 SQIVND (reference sequence). The CDR3 is 15 amino acids. Trimming shortened V by 4 bases and J by 0 bases, and 7 bases separated the two germline ends. The DNA for the CDR3 is TGTGCCAGTAGTAGCCTCGCCTCTGGGGCCAACGTCCTGACTTTC. As protein: CASSSLASGANVLTF.